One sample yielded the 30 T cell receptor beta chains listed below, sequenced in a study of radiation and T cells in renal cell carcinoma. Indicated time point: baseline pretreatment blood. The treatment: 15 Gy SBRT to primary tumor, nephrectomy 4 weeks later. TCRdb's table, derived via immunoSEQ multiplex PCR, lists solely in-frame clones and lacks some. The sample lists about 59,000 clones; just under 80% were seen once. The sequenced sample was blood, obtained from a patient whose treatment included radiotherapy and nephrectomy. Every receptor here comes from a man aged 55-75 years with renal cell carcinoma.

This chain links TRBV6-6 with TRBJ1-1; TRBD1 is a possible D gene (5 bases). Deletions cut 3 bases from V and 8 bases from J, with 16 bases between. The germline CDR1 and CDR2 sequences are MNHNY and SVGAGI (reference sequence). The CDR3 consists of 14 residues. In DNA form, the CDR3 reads TGTGCCAGCAGTTATAAGGGTGGGGGACTGGAAGCTTTCTTT. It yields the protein CASSYKGGGLEAFF.

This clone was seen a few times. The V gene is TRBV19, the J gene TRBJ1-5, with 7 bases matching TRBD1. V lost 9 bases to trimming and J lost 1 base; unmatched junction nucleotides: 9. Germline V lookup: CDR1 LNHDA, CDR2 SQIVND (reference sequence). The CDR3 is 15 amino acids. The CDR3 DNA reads TGTGCCAGCCTCGGAGGGGGCCTGAGCAATCAGCCCCAGCATTTT. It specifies CASLGGGLSNQPQHF.

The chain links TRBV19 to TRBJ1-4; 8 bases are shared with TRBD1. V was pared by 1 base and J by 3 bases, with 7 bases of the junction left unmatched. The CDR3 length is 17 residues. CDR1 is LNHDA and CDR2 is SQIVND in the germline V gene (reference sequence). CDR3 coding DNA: TGTGCCAGTAGTATAGGGGCAGGGGGCGCCGCTAATGAAAAACTGTTTTTT. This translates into CASSIGAGGAANEKLFF.

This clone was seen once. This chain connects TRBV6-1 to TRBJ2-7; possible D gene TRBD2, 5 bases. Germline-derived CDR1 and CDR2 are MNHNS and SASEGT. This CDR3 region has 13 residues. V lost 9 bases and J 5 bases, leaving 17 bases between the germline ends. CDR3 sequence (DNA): TGTGCCAGTACGATTCCGGGATACAACGAGCAGTACGTC. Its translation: CASTIPGYNEQYV.

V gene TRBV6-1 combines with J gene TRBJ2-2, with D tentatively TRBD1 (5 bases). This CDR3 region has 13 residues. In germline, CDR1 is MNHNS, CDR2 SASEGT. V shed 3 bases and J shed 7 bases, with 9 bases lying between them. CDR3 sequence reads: CASSDRAHGELFF. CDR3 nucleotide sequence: TGTGCCAGCAGTGACAGGGCTCACGGGGAGCTGTTTTTT.

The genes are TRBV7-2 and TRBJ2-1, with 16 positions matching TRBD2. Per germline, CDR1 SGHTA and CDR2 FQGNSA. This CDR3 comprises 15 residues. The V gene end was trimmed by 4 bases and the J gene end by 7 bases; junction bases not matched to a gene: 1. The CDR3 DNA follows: TGTGCCAGCAGCTGGGGACTAGCGGGGGGGAATGAGCAGTTCTTC. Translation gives CASSWGLAGGNEQFF.

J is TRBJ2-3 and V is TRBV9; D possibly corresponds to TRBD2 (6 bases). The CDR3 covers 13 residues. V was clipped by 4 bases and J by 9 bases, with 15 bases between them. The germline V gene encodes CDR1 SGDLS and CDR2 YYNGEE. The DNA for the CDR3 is TGTGCCAGCAGCCCGGGGGACCTCACCACGCAGTATTTT. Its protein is CASSPGDLTTQYF.

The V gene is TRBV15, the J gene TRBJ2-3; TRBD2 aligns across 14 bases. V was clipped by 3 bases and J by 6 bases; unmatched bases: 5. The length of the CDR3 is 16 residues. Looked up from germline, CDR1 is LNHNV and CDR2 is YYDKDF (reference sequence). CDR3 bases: TGTGCCACCAGCAGGACTAGCGGGAGGGAGTTGGATACGCAGTATTTT. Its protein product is CATSRTSGRELDTQYF. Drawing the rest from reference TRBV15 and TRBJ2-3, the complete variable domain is DAMVIQNPRYQVTQFGKPVTLSCSQTLNHNVMYWYQQKSSQAPKLLFHYYDKDFNNEADTPDNFQSRRPNTSFCFLDIRSPGLGDTAMYLCATSRTSGRELDTQYFGPGTRLTVL.

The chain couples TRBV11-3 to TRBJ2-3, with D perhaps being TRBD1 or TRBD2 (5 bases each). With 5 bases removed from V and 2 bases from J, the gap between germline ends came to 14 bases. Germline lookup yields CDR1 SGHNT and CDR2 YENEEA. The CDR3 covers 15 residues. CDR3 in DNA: TGTGCCAGCAGCCCTACAGGACTCGTCACAGATACGCAGTATTTT. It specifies CASSPTGLVTDTQYF.

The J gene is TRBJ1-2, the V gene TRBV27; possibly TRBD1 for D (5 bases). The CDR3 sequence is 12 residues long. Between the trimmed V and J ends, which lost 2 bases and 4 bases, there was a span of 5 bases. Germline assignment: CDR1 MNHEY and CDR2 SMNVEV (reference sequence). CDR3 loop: CASSLQGYGYTF. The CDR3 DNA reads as TGTGCCAGCAGTTTACAGGGCTATGGCTACACCTTC.

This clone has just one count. CDR3 residues: CASSFGSGSTGELFF. Here the CDR3 DNA reads TGTGCCAGCAGCTTTGGGTCGGGGAGCACCGGGGAGCTGTTTTTT. This rearrangement joins TRBV7-9 to TRBJ2-2; maybe TRBD2 (5 bases). The CDR3 has 15 residues. The V and J ends lost 3 bases and 4 bases respectively, with 12 bases between them. CDR1 is SEHNR and CDR2 is FQNEAQ in the germline V gene (reference sequence).

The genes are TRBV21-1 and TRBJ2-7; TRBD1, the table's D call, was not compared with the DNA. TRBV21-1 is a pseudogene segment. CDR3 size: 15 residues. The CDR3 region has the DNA TGTGCCATCCATATAACAGGGGGCGCGCGAGACGAGCAGTACGTC. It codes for CAIHITGGARDEQYV.

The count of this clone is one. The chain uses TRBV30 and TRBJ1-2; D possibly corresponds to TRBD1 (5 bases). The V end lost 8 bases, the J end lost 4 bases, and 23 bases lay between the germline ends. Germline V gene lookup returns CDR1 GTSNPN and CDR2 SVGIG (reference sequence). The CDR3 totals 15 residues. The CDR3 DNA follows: TGTGCCGGGGCCCCGGGCCTTCTCGGCGGCTATGGCTACACCTTC. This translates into CAGAPGLLGGYGYTF. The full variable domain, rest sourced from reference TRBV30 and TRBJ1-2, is SQTIHQWPATLVQPVGSPLSLECTVEGTSNPNLYWYRQAAGRGLQLLFYSVGIGQISSEVPQNLSASRPQDRQFILSSKKLLLSDSGFYLCAGAPGLLGGYGYTFGSGTRLTVV.

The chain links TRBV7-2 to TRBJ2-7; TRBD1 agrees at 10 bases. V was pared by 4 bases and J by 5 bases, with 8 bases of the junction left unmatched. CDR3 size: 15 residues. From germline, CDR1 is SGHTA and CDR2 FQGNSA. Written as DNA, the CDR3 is TGTGCCAGCAGCTCGCCGGGACAGGGGTTCCACGAGCAGTACTTC. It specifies CASSSPGQGFHEQYF.

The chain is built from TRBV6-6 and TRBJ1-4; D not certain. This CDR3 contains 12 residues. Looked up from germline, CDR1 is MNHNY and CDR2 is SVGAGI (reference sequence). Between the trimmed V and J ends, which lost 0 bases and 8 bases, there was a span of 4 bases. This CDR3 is CASSYSPEKLFF. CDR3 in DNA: TGTGCCAGCAGTTACTCACCCGAAAAACTGTTTTTT.

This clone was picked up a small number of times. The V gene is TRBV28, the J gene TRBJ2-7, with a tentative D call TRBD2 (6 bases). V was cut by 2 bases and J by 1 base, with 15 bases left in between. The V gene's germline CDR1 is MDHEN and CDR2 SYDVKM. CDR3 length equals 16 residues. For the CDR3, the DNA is TGTGCCAGCAGTTTAGGGTCGACTAGTAAATCCTACGAGCAGTACGTC. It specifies CASSLGSTSKSYEQYV.

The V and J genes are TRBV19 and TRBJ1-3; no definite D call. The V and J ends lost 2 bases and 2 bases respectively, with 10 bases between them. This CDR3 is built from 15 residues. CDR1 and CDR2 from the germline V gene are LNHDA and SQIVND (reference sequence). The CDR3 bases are TGTGCCAGTAGTATATACGAAGAGCCTGGAAACACCATATATTTT. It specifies CASSIYEEPGNTIYF.

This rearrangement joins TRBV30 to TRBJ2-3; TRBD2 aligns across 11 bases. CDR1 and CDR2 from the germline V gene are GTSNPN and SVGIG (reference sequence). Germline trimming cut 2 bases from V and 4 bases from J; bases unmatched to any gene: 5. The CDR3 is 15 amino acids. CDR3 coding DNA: TGTGCCTGGAGTCCGCTAGCGGGAGGTCCAGATACGCAGTATTTT. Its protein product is CAWSPLAGGPDTQYF.

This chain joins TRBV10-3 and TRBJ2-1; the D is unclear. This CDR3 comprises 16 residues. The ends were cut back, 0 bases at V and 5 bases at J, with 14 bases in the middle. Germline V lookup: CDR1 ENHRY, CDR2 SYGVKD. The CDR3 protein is CAISESSVRLDNEQFF. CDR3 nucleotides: TGTGCCATCAGTGAGTCGAGCGTAAGGTTGGACAATGAGCAGTTCTTC.

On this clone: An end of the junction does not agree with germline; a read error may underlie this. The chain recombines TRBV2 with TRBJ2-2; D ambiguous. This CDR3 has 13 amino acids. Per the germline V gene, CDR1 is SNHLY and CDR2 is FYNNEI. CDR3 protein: CGSEIGNTGELFF. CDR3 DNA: TGTGGCAGCGAGATAGGTAACACCGGGGAGCTGTTTTTT.

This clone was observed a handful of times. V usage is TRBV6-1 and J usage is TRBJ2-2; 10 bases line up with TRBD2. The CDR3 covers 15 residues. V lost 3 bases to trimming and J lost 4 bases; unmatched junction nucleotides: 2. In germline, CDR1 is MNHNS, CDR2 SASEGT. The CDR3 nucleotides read TGTGCCAGCAGTGACCCTAGCGGGAGCACCGGGGAGCTGTTTTTT. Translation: CASSDPSGSTGELFF.

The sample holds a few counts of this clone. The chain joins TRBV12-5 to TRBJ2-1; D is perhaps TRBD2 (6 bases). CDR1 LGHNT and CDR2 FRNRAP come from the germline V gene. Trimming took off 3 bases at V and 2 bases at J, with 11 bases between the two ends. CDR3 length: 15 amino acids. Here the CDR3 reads CASGFSTGAYNEQFF. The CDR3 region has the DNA TGTGCTAGTGGTTTTTCAACGGGGGCCTACAATGAGCAGTTCTTC.

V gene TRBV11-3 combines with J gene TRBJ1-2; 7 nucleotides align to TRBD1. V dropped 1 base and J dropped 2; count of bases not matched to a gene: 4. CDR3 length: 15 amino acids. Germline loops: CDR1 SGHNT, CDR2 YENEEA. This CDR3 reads CASSLAGQRNYGYTF. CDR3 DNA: TGTGCCAGCAGCTTAGCGGGACAGAGAAACTATGGCTACACCTTC.

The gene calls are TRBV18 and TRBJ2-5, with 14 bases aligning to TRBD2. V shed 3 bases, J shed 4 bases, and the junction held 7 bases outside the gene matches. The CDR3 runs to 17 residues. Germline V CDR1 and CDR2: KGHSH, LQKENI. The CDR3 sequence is CASSPATSGRDGETQYF. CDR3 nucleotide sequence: TGTGCCAGCTCACCCGCGACTAGCGGGAGGGACGGAGAGACCCAGTACTTC.

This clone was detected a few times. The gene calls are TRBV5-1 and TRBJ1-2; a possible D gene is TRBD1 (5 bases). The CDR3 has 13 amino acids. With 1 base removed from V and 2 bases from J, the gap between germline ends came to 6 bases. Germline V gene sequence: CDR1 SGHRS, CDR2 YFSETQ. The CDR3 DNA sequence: TGCGCCAGCAGCTTGCAGGGAAACTATGGCTACACCTTC. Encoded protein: CASSLQGNYGYTF.

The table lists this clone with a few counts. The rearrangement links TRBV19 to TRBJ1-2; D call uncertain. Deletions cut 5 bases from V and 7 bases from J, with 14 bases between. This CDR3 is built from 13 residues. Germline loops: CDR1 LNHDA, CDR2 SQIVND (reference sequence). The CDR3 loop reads CASSSLGGAGYTF. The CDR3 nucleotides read TGTGCCAGTAGTTCCCTCGGAGGCGCTGGCTACACCTTC.

The CDR3 loop reads CASKRSGPSTDTQYF. CDR3 DNA sequence: TGTGCCAGTAAACGGTCCGGACCTAGCACAGATACGCAGTATTTT. The chain combines TRBV19 with TRBJ2-3; the D is unclear. This CDR3 contains 15 residues. Trimming pared 7 bases from V and 0 bases from J, leaving 14 bases between. Germline CDR1 reads LNHDA; CDR2 reads SQIVND (reference sequence).

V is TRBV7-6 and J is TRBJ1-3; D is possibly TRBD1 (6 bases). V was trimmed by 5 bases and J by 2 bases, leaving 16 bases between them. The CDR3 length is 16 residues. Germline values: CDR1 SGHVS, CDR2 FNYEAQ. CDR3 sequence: CASSPEAGGAGNTIYF. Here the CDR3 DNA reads TGTGCCAGCAGCCCTGAGGCCGGGGGCGCTGGAAACACCATATATTTT.

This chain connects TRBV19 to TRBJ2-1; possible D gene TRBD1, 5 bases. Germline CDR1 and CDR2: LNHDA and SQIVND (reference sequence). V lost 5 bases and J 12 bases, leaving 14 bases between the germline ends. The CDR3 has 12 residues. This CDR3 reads CASSPGQLRQFF. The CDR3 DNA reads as TGTGCCAGTAGTCCAGGGCAGCTAAGGCAGTTCTTC.

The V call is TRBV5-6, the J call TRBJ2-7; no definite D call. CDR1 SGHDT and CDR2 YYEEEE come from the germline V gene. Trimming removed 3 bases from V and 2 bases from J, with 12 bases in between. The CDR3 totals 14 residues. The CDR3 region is CASSWTGLPYEQYF. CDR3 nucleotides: TGTGCCAGCAGCTGGACCGGGCTCCCCTACGAGCAGTACTTC.